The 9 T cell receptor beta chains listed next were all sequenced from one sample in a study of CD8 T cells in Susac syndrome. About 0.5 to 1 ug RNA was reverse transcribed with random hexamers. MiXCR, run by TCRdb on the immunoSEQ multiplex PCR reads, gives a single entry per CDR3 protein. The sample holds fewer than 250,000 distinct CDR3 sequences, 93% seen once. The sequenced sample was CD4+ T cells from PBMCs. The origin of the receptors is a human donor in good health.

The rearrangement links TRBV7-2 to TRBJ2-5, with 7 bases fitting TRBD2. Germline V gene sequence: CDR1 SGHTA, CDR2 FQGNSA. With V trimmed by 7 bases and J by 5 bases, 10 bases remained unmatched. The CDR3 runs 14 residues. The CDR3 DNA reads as TGTGCCAGCACCTCCTCGGCGGGGGTCGAGACCCAGTACTTC. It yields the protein CASTSSAGVETQYF. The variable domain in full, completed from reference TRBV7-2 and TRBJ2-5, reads GAGVSQSPSNKVTEKGKDVELRCDPISGHTALYWYRQSLGQGLEFLIYFQGNSAPDKSGLPSDRFSAERTGGSVSTLTIQRTQQEDSAVYLCASTSSAGVETQYFGPGTRLLVL.

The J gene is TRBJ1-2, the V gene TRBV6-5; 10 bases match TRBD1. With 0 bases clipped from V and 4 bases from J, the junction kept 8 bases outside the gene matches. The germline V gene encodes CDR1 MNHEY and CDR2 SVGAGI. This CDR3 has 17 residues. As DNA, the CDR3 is TGTGCCAGCAGTTACTCCACCGGGACAGGGGCCTTCTATGGCTACACCTTC. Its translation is CASSYSTGTGAFYGYTF.

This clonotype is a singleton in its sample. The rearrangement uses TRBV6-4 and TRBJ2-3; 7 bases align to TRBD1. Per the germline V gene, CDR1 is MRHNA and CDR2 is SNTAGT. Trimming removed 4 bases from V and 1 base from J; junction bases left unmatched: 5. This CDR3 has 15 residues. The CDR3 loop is CASSVRQGGTDTQYF. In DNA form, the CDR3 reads TGTGCCAGCAGTGTCCGACAGGGAGGCACAGATACGCAGTATTTT.

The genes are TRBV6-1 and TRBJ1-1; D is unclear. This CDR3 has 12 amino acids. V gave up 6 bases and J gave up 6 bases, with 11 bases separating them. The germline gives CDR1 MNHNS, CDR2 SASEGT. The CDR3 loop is CASSWLQAEAFF. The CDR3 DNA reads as TGTGCCAGCAGCTGGCTTCAGGCTGAAGCTTTCTTT.

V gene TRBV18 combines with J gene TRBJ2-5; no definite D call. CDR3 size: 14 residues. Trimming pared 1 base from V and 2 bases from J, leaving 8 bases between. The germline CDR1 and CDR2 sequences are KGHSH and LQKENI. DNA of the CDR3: TGTGCCAGCTCACCACGGCACTCTCAAGAGACCCAGTACTTC. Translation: CASSPRHSQETQYF.

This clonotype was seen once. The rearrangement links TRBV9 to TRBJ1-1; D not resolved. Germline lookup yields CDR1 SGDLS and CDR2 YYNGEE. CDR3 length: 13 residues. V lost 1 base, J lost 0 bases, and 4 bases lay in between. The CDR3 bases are TGTGCCAGCAGCGTAAGGCTGAACACTGAAGCTTTCTTT. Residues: CASSVRLNTEAFF.

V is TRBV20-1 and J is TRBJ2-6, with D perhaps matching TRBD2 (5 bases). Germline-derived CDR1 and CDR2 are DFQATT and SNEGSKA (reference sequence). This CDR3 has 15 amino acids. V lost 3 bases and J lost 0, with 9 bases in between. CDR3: CSARVGSSGANVLTF. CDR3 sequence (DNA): TGCAGTGCTAGGGTAGGGAGCTCTGGGGCCAACGTCCTGACTTTC.

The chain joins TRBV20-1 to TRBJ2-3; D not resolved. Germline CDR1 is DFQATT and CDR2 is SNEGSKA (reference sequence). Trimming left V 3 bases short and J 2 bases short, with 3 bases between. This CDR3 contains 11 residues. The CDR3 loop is CSASLTDTQYF. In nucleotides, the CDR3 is TGCAGTGCTAGCCTCACAGATACGCAGTATTTT.

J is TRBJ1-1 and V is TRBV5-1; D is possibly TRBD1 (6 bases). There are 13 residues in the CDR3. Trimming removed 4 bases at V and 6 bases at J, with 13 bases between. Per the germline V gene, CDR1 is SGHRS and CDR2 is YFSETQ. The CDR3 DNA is TGCGCCAGCAGCGTCACAGGGTACGCTGAAGCTTTCTTT. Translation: CASSVTGYAEAFF. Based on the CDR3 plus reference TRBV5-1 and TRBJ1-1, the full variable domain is KAGVTQTPRYLIKTRGQQVTLSCSPISGHRSVSWYQQTPGQGLQFLFEYFSETQRNKGNFPGRFSGRQFSNSRSEMNVSTLELGDSALYLCASSVTGYAEAFFGQGTRLTVV.